These 4 T cell receptor beta chains originate from one sample sequenced in a study of T cell changes during pregnancy in multiple sclerosis. Some clones are missing from TCRdb's copy, which holds only in-frame ones; the method was immunoSEQ multiplex PCR. Of 60,000 or so clones listed, over 85% were seen once; the top ten hold 0.36%. The source material was CD4+ T cells from peripheral blood mononuclear cells, sampled before pregnancy. The receptors were gathered from a female donor with multiple sclerosis, enrolled in a pregnancy study.

The V and J genes are TRBV19 and TRBJ1-3; D perhaps matches TRBD1 (5 bases). Germline V gives CDR1 LNHDA, CDR2 SQIVND (reference sequence). The ends were cut back, 5 bases at V and 0 bases at J, with 11 bases in the middle. This CDR3 is built from 15 residues. This chain's CDR3 is CASSASGASGNTIYF. CDR3 nucleotides: TGTGCCAGTAGTGCGTCTGGGGCCTCTGGAAACACCATATATTTT. Full variable domain (rest looked up from reference TRBV19 and TRBJ1-3): DGGITQSPKYLFRKEGQNVTLSCEQNLNHDAMYWYRQDPGQGLRLIYYSQIVNDFQKGDIAEGYSVSREKKESFPLTVTSAQKNPTAFYLCASSASGASGNTIYFGEGSWLTVV.

The CDR3 reads CASSSEGDYGYTF. CDR3 in DNA: TGTGCCAGCAGTTCCGAGGGAGACTATGGCTACACCTTC. The chain is built from TRBV6-6 and TRBJ1-2; D uncertain. From germline, CDR1 is MNHNY and CDR2 SVGAGI (reference sequence). V gave up 4 bases and J gave up 3 bases, with 9 bases separating them. This CDR3 has 13 amino acids.

V gene TRBV7-3 combines with J gene TRBJ2-3, with a possible D match to TRBD2 (6 bases). Germline V CDR1 and CDR2: SGHTA, FQGTGA. CDR3 length: 16 amino acids. The V end lost 5 bases, the J end lost 2 bases, and 17 bases lay between the germline ends. The DNA for the CDR3 is TGTGCCAGCAGCCCGCCGGGACTGGATGTCACAGATACGCAGTATTTT. Protein: CASSPPGLDVTDTQYF. Full variable domain (remainder filled in from reference TRBV7-3 and TRBJ2-3): GAGVSQTPSNKVTEKGKYVELRCDPISGHTALYWYRQSLGQGPEFLIYFQGTGAADDSGLPNDRFFAVRPEGSVSTLKIQRTERGDSAVYLCASSPPGLDVTDTQYFGPGTRLTVL.

The chain joins TRBV5-4 to TRBJ1-4; no definite D call. The germline V gene encodes CDR1 SGHNT and CDR2 YYREEE (reference sequence). V dropped 4 bases and J dropped 0 bases, with 10 bases sitting between them. CDR3 length: 15 residues. CDR3 coding DNA: TGTGCCAGCAGCCTGGTCGGAGCAACTAATGAAAAACTGTTTTTT. Translated, it gives CASSLVGATNEKLFF.